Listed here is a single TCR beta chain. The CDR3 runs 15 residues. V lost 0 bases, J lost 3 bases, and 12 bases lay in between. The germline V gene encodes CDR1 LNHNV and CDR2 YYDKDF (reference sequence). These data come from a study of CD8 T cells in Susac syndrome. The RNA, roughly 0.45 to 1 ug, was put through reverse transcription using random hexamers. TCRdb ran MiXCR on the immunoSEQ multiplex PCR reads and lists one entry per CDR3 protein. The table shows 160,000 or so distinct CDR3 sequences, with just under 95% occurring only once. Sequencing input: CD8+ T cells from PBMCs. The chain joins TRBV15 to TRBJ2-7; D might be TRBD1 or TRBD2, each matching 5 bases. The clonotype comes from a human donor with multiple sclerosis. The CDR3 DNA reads TGTGCCACCAGCAGAGATCAAGGGACCCTCTACGAGCAGTACTTC. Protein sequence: CATSRDQGTLYEQYF.